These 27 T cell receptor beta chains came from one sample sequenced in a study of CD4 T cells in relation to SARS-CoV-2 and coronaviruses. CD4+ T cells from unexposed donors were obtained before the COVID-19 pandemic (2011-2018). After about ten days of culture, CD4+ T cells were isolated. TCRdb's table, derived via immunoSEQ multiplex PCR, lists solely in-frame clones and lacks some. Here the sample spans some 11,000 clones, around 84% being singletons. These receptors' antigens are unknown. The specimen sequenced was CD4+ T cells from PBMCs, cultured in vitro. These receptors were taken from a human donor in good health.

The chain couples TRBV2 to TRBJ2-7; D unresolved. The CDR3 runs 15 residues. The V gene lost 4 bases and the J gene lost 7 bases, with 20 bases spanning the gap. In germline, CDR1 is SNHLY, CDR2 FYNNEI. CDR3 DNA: TGTGCCAGCAGTGTGTCCCCCCCCACTGGTGAGGAGCAGTACTTC. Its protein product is CASSVSPPTGEEQYF.

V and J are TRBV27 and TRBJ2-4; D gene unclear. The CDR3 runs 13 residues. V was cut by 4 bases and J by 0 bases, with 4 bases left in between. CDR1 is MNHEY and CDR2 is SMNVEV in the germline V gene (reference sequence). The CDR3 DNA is TGTGCCAGCAGTTATGGAGCCAAAAACATTCAGTACTTC. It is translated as CASSYGAKNIQYF.

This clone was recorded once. DNA of the CDR3: TGTGCCAGCAGTTTTGGGGCGGGACACTATGGCTACACCTTC. Amino acid sequence: CASSFGAGHYGYTF. The rearrangement joins TRBV28 to TRBJ1-2, with D possibly matching TRBD1 (5 bases). CDR1 and CDR2 (germline): MDHEN, SYDVKM. The V end was cut by 3 bases, the J end by 3 bases, with 11 bases between. This CDR3 is built from 14 residues.

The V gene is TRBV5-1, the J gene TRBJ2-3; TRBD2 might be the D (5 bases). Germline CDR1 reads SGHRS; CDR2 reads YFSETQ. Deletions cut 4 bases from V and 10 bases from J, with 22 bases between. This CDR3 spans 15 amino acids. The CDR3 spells CASSPFTRNGRSQYF. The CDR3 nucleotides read TGCGCCAGCAGCCCTTTTACTAGAAATGGGCGATCGCAGTATTTT.

CDR3 bases: TGTGCCAGCAGCCAAGTAGGAGGGCGCGGGACCGGGGAGCTGTTTTTT. As protein: CASSQVGGRGTGELFF. This sequence joins TRBV14 and TRBJ2-2, with D maybe TRBD2 (6 bases). The CDR3 covers 16 residues. Germline CDR1 SGHDN, CDR2 FVKESK. The germline V and J ends were trimmed by 1 base and 5 bases, with 14 bases remaining between them. The full variable domain, completed using reference TRBV14 and TRBJ2-2, is EAGVTQFPSHSVIEKGQTVTLRCDPISGHDNLYWYRRVMGKEIKFLLHFVKESKQDESGMPNNRFLAERTGGTYSTLKVQPAELEDSGVYFCASSQVGGRGTGELFFGEGSRLTVL.

CDR3 residues: CASSSWTSSYNSPLHF. CDR3 nucleotides: TGTGCCAGCAGCTCTTGGACAAGCTCTTATAATTCACCCCTCCACTTT. This chain joins TRBV7-4 and TRBJ1-6; tentatively, D is TRBD1 (5 bases). The CDR3 is made up of 16 amino acids. Germline V gene lookup returns CDR1 SGHVT and CDR2 SQSDAQ. V was cut by 4 bases and J by 4 bases, with 14 bases left in between.

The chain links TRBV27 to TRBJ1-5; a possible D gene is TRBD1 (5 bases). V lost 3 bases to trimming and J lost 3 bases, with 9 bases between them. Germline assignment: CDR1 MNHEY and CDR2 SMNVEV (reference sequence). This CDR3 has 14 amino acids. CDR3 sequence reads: CASSFRGNNQPQHF. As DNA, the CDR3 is TGTGCCAGCAGTTTTCGGGGGAACAATCAGCCCCAGCATTTT.

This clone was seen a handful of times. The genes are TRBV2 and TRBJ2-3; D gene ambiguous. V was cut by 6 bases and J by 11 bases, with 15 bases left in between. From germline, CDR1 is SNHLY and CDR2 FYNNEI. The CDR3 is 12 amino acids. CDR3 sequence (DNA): TGTGCCAGCAGCCCCTCAGGTACTGTGCAGTATTTT. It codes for CASSPSGTVQYF.

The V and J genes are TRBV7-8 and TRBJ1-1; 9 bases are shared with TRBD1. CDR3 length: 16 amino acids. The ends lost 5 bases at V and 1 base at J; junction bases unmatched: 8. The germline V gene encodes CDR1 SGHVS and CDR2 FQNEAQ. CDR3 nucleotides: TGTGCCAGCAGCCTCACCAGGACAGGGGCGAACACTGAAGCTTTCTTT. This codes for CASSLTRTGANTEAFF. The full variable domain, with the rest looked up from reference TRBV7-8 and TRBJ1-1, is GAGVSQSPRYKVAKRGQDVALRCDPISGHVSLFWYQQALGQGPEFLTYFQNEAQLDKSGLPSDRFFAERPEGSVSTLKIQRTQQEDSAVYLCASSLTRTGANTEAFFGQGTRLTVV.

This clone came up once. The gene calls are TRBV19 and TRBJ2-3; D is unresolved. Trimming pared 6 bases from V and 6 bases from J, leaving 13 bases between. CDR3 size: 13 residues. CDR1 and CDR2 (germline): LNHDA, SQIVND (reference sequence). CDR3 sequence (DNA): TGTGCCAGTAGCAACTCCCCCAGCGATACGCAGTATTTT. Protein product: CASSNSPSDTQYF.

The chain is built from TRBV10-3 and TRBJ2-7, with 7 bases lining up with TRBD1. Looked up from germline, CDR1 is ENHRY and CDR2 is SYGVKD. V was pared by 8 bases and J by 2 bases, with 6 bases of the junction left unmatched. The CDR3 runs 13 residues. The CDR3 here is CAIRDRGPYEQYF. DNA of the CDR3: TGTGCCATCCGGGACAGAGGACCCTACGAGCAGTACTTC.

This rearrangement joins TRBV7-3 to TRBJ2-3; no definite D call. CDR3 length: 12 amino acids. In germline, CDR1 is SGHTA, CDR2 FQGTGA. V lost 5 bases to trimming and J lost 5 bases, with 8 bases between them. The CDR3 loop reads CASSPSGDTQYF. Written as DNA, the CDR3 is TGTGCCAGCAGCCCATCGGGAGATACGCAGTATTTT.

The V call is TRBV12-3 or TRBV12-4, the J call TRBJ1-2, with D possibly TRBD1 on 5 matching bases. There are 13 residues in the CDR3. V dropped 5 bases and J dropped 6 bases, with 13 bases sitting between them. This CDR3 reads CASSGDGSNGYTF. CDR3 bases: TGTGCCAGCAGTGGGGACGGATCCAATGGCTACACCTTC.

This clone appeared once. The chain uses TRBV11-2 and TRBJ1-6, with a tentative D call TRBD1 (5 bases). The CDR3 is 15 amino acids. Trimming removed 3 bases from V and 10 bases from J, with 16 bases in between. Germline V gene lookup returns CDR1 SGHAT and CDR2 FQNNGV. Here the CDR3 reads CASSFRGTAGSPLHF. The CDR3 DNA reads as TGTGCCAGCAGCTTCCGAGGGACCGCGGGATCACCCCTCCACTTT. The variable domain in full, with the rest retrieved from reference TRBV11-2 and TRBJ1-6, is EAGVAQSPRYKIIEKRQSVAFWCNPISGHATLYWYQQILGQGPKLLIQFQNNGVVDDSQLPKDRFSAERLKGVDSTLKIQPAKLEDSAVYLCASSFRGTAGSPLHFGNGTRLTVT.

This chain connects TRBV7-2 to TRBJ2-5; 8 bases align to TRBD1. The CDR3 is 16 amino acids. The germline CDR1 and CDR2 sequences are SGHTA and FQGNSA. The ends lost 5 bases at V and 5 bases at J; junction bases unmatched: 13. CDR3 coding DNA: TGTGCCAGCAGCCCCAACCTCCAGGGGGCTTGGGAGACCCAGTACTTC. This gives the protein CASSPNLQGAWETQYF.

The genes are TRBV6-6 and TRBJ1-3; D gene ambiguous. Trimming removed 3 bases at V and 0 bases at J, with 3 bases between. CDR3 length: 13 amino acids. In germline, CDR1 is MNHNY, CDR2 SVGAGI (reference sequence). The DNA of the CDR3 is TGTGCCAGCAGTTATACCTCTGGAAACACCATATATTTT. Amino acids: CASSYTSGNTIYF.

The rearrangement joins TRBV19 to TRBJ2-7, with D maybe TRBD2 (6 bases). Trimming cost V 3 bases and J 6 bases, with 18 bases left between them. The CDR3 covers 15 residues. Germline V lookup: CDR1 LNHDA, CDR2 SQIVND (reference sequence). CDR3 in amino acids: CASSMMTGAGLEQYF. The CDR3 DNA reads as TGTGCCAGTAGTATGATGACGGGAGCAGGCCTCGAGCAGTACTTC.

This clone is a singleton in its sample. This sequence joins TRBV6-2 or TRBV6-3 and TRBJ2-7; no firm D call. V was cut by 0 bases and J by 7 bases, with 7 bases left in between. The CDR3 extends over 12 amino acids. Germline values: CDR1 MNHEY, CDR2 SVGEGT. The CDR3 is CASSYSSREQYF. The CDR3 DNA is TGTGCCAGCAGTTACTCGTCGAGGGAGCAGTACTTC.

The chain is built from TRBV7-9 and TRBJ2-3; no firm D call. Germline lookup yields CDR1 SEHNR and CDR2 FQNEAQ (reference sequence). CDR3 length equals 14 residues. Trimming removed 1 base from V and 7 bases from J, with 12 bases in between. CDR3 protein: CASSLGANLNTQYF. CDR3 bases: TGTGCCAGCAGCTTAGGGGCCAATCTAAATACGCAGTATTTT.

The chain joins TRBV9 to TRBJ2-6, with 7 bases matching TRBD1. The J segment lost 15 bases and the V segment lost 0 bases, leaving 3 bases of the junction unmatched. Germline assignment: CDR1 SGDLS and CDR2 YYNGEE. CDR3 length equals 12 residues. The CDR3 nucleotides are TGTGCCAGCAGCGTAGGACAGGGTCCCCTGACTTTC. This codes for CASSVGQGPLTF.

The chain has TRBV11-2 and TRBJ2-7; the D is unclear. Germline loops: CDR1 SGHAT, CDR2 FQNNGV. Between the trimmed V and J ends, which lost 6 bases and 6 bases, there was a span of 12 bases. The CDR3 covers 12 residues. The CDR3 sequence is CASRGPSTEQYF. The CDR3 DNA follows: TGTGCCAGCAGGGGTCCGAGCACCGAGCAGTACTTC.

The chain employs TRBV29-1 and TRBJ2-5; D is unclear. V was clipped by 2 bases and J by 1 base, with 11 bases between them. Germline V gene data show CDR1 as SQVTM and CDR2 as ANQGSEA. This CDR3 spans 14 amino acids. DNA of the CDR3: TGCAGCGTTGAAATTCCCTTCCCCCAAGAGACCCAGTACTTC. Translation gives CSVEIPFPQETQYF.

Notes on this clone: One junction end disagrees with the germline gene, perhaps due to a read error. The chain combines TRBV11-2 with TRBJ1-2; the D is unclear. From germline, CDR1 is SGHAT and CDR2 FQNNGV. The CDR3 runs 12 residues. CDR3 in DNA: TGTGCCAGCAGCTTAGAGATTGGCAGCAACCTCTTC. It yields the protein CASSLEIGSNLF.

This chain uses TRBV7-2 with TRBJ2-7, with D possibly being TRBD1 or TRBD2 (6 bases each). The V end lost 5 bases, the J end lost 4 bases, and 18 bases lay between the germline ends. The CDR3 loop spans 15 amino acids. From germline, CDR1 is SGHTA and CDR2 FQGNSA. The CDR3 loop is CASSPGGGRNYEQYF. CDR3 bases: TGTGCCAGCAGCCCCGGGGGCGGCAGAAATTACGAGCAGTACTTC.

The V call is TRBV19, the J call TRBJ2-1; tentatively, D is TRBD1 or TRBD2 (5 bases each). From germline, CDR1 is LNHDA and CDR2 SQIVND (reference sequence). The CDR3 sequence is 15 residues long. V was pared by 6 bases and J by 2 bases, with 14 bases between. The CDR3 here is CASRRGARPYNEQFF. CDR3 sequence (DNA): TGTGCCAGTAGGCGAGGGGCGAGACCCTACAATGAGCAGTTCTTC.

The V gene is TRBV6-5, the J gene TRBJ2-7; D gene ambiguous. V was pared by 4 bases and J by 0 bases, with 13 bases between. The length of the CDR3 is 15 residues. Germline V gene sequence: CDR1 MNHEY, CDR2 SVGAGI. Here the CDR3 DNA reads TGTGCCAGCAGTTTAGCAGCTACCAGCTCCTACGAGCAGTACTTC. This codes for CASSLAATSSYEQYF.

DNA of the CDR3: TGTGCCAGCAGCGAACAGGGGAATGGCTACACCTTC. Its translation: CASSEQGNGYTF. The genes are TRBV6-6 and TRBJ1-2, with 7 nucleotides matching TRBD1. J lost 6 bases, V lost 6 bases, and 4 bases had no gene match. Germline V CDR1 and CDR2: MNHNY, SVGAGI (reference sequence). This CDR3 spans 12 amino acids.